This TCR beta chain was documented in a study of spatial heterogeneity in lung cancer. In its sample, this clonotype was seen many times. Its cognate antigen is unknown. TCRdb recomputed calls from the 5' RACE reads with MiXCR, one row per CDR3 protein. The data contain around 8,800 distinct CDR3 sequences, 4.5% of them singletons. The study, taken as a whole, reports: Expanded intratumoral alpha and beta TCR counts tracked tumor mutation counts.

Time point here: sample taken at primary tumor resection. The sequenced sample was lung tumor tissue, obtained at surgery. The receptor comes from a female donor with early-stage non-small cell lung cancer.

This CDR3 is CATSDLKVHTQYF. The CDR3 DNA reads as TGTGCCACCAGTGATTTGAAGGTACATACGCAGTATTTT. The chain uses TRBV24-1 and TRBJ2-3; D is undetermined. V lost 0 bases, J lost 7 bases, and 7 bases lay in between. The CDR3 is made up of 13 amino acids. CDR1 KGHDR and CDR2 SFDVKD come from the germline V gene.